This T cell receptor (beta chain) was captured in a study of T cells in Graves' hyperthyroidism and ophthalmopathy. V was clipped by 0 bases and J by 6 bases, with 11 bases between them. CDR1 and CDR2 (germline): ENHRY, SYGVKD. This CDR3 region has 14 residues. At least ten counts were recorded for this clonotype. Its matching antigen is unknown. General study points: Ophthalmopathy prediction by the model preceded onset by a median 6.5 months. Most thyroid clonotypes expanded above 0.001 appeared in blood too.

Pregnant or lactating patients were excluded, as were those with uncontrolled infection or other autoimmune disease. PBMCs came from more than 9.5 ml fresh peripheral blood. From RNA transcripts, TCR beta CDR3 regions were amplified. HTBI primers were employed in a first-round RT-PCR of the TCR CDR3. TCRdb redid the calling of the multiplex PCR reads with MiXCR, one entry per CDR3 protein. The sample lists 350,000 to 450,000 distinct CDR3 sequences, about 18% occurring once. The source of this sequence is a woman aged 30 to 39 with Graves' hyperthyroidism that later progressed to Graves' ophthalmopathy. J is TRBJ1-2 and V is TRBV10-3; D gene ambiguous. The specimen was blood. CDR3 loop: CAISESTRIDGYTF. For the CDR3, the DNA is TGTGCCATCAGTGAGTCGACCAGGATCGATGGCTACACCTTC.